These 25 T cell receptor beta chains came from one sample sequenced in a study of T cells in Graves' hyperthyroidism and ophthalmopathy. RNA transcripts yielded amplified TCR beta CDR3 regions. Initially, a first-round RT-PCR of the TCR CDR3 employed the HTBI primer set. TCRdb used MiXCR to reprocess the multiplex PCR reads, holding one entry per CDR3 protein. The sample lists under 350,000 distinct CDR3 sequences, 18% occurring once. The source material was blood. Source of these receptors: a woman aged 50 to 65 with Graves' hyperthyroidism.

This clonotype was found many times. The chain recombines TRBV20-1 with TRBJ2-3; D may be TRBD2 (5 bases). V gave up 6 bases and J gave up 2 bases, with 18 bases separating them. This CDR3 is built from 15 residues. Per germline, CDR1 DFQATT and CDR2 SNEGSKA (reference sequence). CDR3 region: CSAPPEVGITDTQYF. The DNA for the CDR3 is TGCAGTGCGCCCCCGGAGGTAGGGATCACAGATACGCAGTATTTT.

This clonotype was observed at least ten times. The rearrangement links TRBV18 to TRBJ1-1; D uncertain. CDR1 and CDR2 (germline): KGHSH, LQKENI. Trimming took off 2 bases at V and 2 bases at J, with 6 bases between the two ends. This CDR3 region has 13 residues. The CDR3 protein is CASSPSENTEAFF. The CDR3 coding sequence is TGTGCCAGCTCACCAAGTGAAAACACTGAAGCTTTCTTT.

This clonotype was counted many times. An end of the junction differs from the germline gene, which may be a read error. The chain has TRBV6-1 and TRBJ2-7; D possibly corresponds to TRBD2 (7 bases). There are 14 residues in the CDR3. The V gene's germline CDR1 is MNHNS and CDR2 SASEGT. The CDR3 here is CAISQKQGGYEQYF. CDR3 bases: TGTGCCATCAGTCAGAAACAGGGAGGGTACGAGCAGTACTTC.

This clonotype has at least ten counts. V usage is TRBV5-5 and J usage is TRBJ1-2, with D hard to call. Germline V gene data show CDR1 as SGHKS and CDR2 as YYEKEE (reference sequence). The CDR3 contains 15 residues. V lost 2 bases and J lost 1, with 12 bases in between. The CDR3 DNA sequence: TGTGCCAGCAGCTTACACCCTGCCAATAACTATGGCTACACCTTC. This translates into CASSLHPANNYGYTF.

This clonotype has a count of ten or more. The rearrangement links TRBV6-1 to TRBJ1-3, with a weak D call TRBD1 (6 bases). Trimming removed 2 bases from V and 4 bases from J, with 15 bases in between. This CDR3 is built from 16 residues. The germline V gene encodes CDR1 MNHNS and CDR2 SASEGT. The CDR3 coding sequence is TGTGCCAGCAGTGAAAATACAGGGCAAGGCGGAAACACCATATATTTT. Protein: CASSENTGQGGNTIYF.

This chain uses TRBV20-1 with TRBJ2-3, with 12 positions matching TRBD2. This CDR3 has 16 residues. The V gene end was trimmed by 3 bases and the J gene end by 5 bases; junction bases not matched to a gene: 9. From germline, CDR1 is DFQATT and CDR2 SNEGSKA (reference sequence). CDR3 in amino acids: CSARELAGGIGDTQYF. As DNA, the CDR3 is TGCAGTGCTAGGGAGCTAGCGGGAGGGATTGGAGATACGCAGTATTTT.

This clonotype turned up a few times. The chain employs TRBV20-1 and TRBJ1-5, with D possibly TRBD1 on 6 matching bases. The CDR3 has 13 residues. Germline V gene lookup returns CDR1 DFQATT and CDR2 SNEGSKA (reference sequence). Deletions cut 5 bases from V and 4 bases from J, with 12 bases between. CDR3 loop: CSAARTANQPQHF. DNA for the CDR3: TGCAGTGCTGCGAGGACAGCTAATCAGCCCCAGCATTTT.

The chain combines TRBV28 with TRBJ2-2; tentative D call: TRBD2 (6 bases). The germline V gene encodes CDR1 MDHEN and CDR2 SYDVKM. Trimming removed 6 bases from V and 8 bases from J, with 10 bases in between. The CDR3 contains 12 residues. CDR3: CASSGGDGELFF. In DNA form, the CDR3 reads TGTGCCAGCAGCGGCGGGGATGGGGAGCTGTTTTTT.

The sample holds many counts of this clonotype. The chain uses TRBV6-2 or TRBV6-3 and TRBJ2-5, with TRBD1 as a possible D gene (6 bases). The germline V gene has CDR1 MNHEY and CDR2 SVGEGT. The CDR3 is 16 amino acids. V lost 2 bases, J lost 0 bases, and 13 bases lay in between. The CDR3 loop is CASSYPQGMYQETQYF. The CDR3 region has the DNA TGTGCCAGCAGTTACCCTCAGGGGATGTACCAAGAGACCCAGTACTTC.

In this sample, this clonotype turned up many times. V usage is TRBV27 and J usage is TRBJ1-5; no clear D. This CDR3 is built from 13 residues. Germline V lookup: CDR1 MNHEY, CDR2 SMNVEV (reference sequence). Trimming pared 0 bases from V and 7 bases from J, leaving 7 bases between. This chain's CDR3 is CASSLSGQQPQHF. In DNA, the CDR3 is TGTGCCAGCAGTTTATCAGGGCAACAGCCCCAGCATTTT.

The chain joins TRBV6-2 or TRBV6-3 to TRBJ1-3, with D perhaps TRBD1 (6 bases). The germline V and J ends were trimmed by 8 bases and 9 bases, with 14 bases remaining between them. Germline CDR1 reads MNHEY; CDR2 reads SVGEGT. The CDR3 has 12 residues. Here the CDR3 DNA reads TGTGCCAGCGGGGTCAGGGGCGGCACCATATATTTT. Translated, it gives CASGVRGGTIYF.

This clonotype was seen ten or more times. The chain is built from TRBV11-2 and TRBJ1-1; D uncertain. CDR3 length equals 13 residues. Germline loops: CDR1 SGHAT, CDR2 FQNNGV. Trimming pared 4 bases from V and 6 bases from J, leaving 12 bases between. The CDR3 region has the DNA TGTGCCAGCAGCTCCGAAGATTGGGCTGAAGCTTTCTTT. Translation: CASSSEDWAEAFF.

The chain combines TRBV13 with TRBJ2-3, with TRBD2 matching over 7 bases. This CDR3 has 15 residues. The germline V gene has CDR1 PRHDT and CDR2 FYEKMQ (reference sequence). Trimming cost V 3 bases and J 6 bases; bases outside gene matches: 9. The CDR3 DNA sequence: TGTGCCAGCAGCTTGGGAGGGCCGTCACCGGATACGCAGTATTTT. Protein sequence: CASSLGGPSPDTQYF.

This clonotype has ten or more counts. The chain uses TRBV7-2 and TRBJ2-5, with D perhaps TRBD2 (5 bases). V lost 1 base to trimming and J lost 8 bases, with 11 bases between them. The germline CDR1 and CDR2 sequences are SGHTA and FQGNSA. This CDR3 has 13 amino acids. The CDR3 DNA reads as TGTGCCAGCAGCTTAGGAGGGAGAGATACCCAGTACTTC. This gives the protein CASSLGGRDTQYF.

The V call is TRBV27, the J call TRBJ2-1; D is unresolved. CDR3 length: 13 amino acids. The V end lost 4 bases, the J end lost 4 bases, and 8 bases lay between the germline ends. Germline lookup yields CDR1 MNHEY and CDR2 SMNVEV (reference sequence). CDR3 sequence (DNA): TGTGCCAGCAGTTCGCTTTATTACAATGAGCAGTTCTTC. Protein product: CASSSLYYNEQFF.

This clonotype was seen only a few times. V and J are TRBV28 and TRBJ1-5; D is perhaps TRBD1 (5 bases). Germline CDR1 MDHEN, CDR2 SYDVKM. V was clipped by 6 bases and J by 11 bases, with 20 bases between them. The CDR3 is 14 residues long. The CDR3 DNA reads TGTGCCAGCAGGGTCCAATTGGGGCAGGGAGCCCAGCATTTT. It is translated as CASRVQLGQGAQHF.

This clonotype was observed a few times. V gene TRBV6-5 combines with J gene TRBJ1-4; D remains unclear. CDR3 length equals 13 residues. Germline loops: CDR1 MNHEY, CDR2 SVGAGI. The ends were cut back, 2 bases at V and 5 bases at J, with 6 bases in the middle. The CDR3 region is CASSYVSNEKLFF. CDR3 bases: TGTGCCAGCAGTTACGTTAGCAATGAAAAACTGTTTTTT.

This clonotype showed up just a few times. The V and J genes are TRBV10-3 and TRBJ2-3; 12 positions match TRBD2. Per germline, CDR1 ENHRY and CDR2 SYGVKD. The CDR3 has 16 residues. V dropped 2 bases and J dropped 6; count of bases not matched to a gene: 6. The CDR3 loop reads CAISEKLAGGSDTQYF. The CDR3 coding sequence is TGTGCCATCAGTGAGAAACTAGCGGGAGGATCTGATACGCAGTATTTT.

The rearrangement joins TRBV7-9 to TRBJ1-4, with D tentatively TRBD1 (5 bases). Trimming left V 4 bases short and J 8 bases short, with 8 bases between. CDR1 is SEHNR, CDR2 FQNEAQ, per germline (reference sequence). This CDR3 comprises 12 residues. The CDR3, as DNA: TGTGCCAGCAGCTGGGGGGACGAAAAACTGTTTTTT. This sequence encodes CASSWGDEKLFF.

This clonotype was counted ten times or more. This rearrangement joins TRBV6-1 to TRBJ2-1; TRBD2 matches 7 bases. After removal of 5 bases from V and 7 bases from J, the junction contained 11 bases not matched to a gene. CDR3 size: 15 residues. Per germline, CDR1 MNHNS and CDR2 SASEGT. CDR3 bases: TGTGCCAGCAGTTTCGGACTAGGTAATGGTAATGAGCAGTTCTTC. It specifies CASSFGLGNGNEQFF.

For the CDR3, the DNA is TGCAGTGCTAGAACCGGGACAGGGTCCTACAATGAGCAGTTCTTC. This translates into CSARTGTGSYNEQFF. The chain employs TRBV20-1 and TRBJ2-1; 9 bases line up with TRBD1. Germline CDR1 reads DFQATT; CDR2 reads SNEGSKA (reference sequence). The trim removed 2 bases at V and 1 base at J, leaving 3 bases unmatched. This CDR3 has 15 residues.

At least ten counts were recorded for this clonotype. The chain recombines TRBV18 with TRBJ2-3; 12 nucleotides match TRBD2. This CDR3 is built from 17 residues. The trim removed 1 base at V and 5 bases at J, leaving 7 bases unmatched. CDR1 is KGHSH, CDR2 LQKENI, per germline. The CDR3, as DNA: TGTGCCAGCTCACCACTGATTCCTAGCGGGGGGGAAGATACGCAGTATTTT. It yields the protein CASSPLIPSGGEDTQYF.

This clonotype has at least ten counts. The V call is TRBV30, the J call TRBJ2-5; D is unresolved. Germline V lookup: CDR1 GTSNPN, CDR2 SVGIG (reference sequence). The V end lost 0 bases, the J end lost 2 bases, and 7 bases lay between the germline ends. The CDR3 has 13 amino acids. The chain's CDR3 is CAWSVAWQETQYF. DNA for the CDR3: TGTGCCTGGAGTGTAGCCTGGCAAGAGACCCAGTACTTC.

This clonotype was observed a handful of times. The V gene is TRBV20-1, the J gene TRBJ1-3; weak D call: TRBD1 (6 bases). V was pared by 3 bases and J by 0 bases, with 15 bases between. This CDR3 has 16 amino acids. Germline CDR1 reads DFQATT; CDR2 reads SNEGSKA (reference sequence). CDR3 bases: TGCAGTGCTAGCCCCGTGGGGGCCCACTCTGGAAACACCATATATTTT. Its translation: CSASPVGAHSGNTIYF.

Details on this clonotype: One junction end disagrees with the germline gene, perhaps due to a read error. This chain's CDR3 is CASSPTRRAGGLVTYEQYF. CDR3 DNA sequence: TGTGCTAGCAGCCCTACGAGGAGAGCGGGAGGATTGGTGACCTACGAGCAGTACTTC. This chain connects TRBV7-7 to TRBJ2-7, with 9 bases matching TRBD2. The germline CDR1 and CDR2 sequences are SSHAT and FNYEAQ (reference sequence). The CDR3 consists of 19 residues.